This T cell receptor (beta chain) was sequenced for a study of cytomegalovirus exposure and HLA in healthy donors. Findings and caveats of the study: DRB1 showed the most TCR associations and HLA-C the fewest in a later analysis, as rates varied by HLA locus. Sequencing depth across donors, presence/absence analyses assumed, was roughly uniform. Later work associated 17,000 or so TCR beta sequences with HLA alleles at 0.05 false discovery rate.

Points on this clone: Its antigen is unknown. Within the sample, other DNA sequences also encode this same CDR3.

A multiplex PCR was run with 60 Vbeta primers and 13 Jbeta primers. Authors' processing steps: Counted up in a later analysis, unique TCR beta chains came to some 72 million, with about 10 million shared. Measured with immunoSEQ multiplex PCR; TCRdb has only the in-frame clones, and not every one. The DNA gave D and trimming, while V, J and clone size come from that table. The data contain 100,000 to 120,000 clones, about 78% of them singletons. The CDR3 consists of 14 residues. The germline CDR1 and CDR2 sequences are SGDLS and YYNGEE. V shed 5 bases and J shed 1 base, with 10 bases lying between them.

Sequencing input: PBMCs. The receptor's source is a woman aged 25 to 39 in good health and CMV-seropositive. The V gene is TRBV9, the J gene TRBJ1-3, with D hard to call. The CDR3 sequence is CASSATGSGNTIYF. The CDR3 DNA sequence: TGTGCCAGCAGTGCGACGGGATCTGGAAACACCATATATTTT.